The 21 T cell receptor beta chains listed next were all sequenced from one sample in a study of neurological immune-mediated disorders. MiXCR, run by TCRdb on the 5' RACE reads, gives a single entry per CDR3 protein. The table shows under 75,000 distinct CDR3 sequences, with 3.2% occurring only once. The sequenced sample consisted of PBMCs. All receptors come from a woman aged 50 to 60 with multiple sclerosis.

In this sample, this clonotype turned up many times. V gene TRBV19 combines with J gene TRBJ1-1, with 10 bases aligning to TRBD1. With 4 bases clipped from V and 11 bases from J, the junction kept 7 bases outside the gene matches. Germline V gives CDR1 LNHDA, CDR2 SQIVND (reference sequence). This CDR3 region has 13 residues. Written as DNA, the CDR3 is TGTGCCAGTAGTACAACGGTGGGACAGGGGGCTTTCTTT. Residues: CASSTTVGQGAFF.

This clonotype was observed at least ten times. CDR3 in amino acids: CSAPPDRGRRDTQYF. For the CDR3, the DNA is TGCAGTGCTCCCCCTGACCGCGGGAGACGTGATACGCAGTATTTT. This chain uses TRBV20-1 with TRBJ2-3; 7 bases match TRBD2. Per the germline V gene, CDR1 is DFQATT and CDR2 is SNEGSKA (reference sequence). This CDR3 region has 15 residues. The V and J ends lost 5 bases and 6 bases, in that order; junction bases with no gene match: 14.

This clonotype was seen ten or more times. The CDR3 protein is CASSPVSASQELFF. Written as DNA, the CDR3 is TGCGCCAGCAGCCCGGTGTCTGCCTCCCAAGAGCTGTTTTTT. The chain carries TRBV5-1 and TRBJ2-2, with no clear D. V shed 4 bases and J shed 11 bases, with 18 bases lying between them. In germline, CDR1 is SGHRS, CDR2 YFSETQ. The CDR3 loop spans 14 amino acids.

This clonotype was found many times. This chain uses TRBV7-9 with TRBJ1-2; no clear D gene. With 2 bases removed from V and 4 bases from J, the gap between germline ends came to 8 bases. The germline V gene has CDR1 SEHNR and CDR2 FQNEAQ (reference sequence). The CDR3 loop spans 13 amino acids. DNA for the CDR3: TGTGCCAGCAGCTTAAACTACGGCTATGGCTACACCTTC. The encoded protein is CASSLNYGYGYTF.

This clonotype was seen repeatedly, ten times or more. This chain connects TRBV7-2 to TRBJ2-5, with 8 bases lining up with TRBD1. With 6 bases clipped from V and 2 bases from J, the junction kept 8 bases outside the gene matches. The CDR3 totals 15 residues. Germline loops: CDR1 SGHTA, CDR2 FQGNSA. The DNA of the CDR3 is TGTGCCAGCAGACCTCGCCGGACAGGGCAAGAGACCCAGTACTTC. Protein: CASRPRRTGQETQYF.

This clonotype was counted at least ten times. The genes are TRBV12-3 or TRBV12-4 and TRBJ2-1; D gene uncertain. The ends were cut back, 8 bases at V and 4 bases at J, with 6 bases in the middle. The CDR3 is 11 residues long. In DNA form, the CDR3 reads TGTGCCAGCCTACTATACAATGAGCAGTTCTTC. Translating gives CASLLYNEQFF.

This clonotype was seen a few times. Because the CDR3's place on the DNA is in doubt, the DNA is left out and the CDR3 is given as listed by TCRdb. The rearrangement uses TRBV7-2 and TRBJ2-1; TRBD2 is the table's D call, not checked against the DNA. The CDR3 has 20 residues if both end residues are counted. CDR1 and CDR2 (germline): SGHTA, FQGNSA. The CDR3 reads CASSFYICSARVLAGNEQFF.

This clonotype has ten or more counts. The chain recombines TRBV20-1 with TRBJ1-1, with 10 positions matching TRBD1. With V trimmed by 6 bases and J by 2 bases, 3 bases remained unmatched. Per the germline V gene, CDR1 is DFQATT and CDR2 is SNEGSKA (reference sequence). This CDR3 is built from 13 residues. The chain's CDR3 is CSAPTGGNTEAFF. CDR3 bases: TGCAGTGCCCCGACAGGGGGCAACACTGAAGCTTTCTTT.

This clonotype was observed at least ten times. The J gene is TRBJ2-2, the V gene TRBV20-1; 7 bases match TRBD1. The CDR3 sequence is 16 residues long. Germline V gene lookup returns CDR1 DFQATT and CDR2 SNEGSKA (reference sequence). V lost 6 bases and J lost 5; bases outside the gene matches: 15. For the CDR3, the DNA is TGCAGTGCCTCAATTAGAGGGGGCTTCGGGACCGGGGAGCTGTTTTTT. It encodes CSASIRGGFGTGELFF.

This clonotype was seen ten or more times. The V gene is TRBV18, the J gene TRBJ2-1, with D maybe TRBD2 (6 bases). Germline CDR1 is KGHSH and CDR2 is LQKENI. The CDR3 is made up of 14 amino acids. Trimming stripped 5 bases from V and 6 bases from J, with 14 bases between. CDR3 bases: TGTGCCAGCTCAAGACTAGTCCTGGGCAATGAGCAGTTCTTC. Its protein product is CASSRLVLGNEQFF.

This clonotype was seen at least ten times. The chain employs TRBV20-1 and TRBJ1-6, with D possibly being TRBD1 (5 bases). Per germline, CDR1 DFQATT and CDR2 SNEGSKA (reference sequence). The CDR3 extends over 13 amino acids. The ends were cut back, 3 bases at V and 9 bases at J, with 12 bases in the middle. The CDR3 sequence is CSARAWGPSPLHF. CDR3 DNA sequence: TGCAGTGCTAGGGCGTGGGGCCCTTCACCCCTCCACTTT.

This clonotype has at least ten counts. J is TRBJ2-7 and V is TRBV4-1, with TRBD2 matching over 12 bases. The CDR3 is 16 residues long. Germline trimming cut 0 bases from V and 4 bases from J; bases unmatched to any gene: 4. Germline lookup yields CDR1 MGHRA and CDR2 YSYEKL. The CDR3 coding sequence is TGCGCCAGCAGCCAAGATCGGACTAGCGGGGTATACGAGCAGTACTTC. Amino acid sequence: CASSQDRTSGVYEQYF.

The sample holds many counts of this clonotype. This chain links TRBV20-1 with TRBJ2-7; TRBD2 matches 8 bases. The V gene end was trimmed by 8 bases and the J gene end by 7 bases; junction bases not matched to a gene: 10. CDR3 length: 12 residues. Germline V gene data show CDR1 as DFQATT and CDR2 as SNEGSKA (reference sequence). The CDR3 bases are TGCAGTCCGCGGCTAGCGGGTTTAGAGCAGTACTTC. Amino acids: CSPRLAGLEQYF.

This clonotype was observed at least ten times. The gene calls are TRBV12-3 or TRBV12-4 and TRBJ2-6; tentatively, D is TRBD1 (6 bases). The CDR3 is 13 residues long. Trimming stripped 10 bases from V and 4 bases from J, with 11 bases between. CDR3 in amino acids: CATRTAGANVLTF. Here the CDR3 DNA reads TGTGCCACGCGGACAGCCGGGGCCAACGTCCTGACTTTC.

This clonotype has ten or more counts. V gene TRBV27 combines with J gene TRBJ2-3, with unresolved D. CDR1 and CDR2 (germline): MNHEY, SMNVEV (reference sequence). V lost 6 bases and J 8 bases, leaving 12 bases between the germline ends. The CDR3 spans 12 residues. The CDR3 loop reads CASRASWATQYF. The CDR3, as DNA: TGTGCCAGCAGAGCTAGTTGGGCTACGCAGTATTTT.

This clonotype was seen many times. The chain links TRBV6-2 or TRBV6-3 to TRBJ2-1; tentatively, D is TRBD2 (5 bases). The V gene's germline CDR1 is MNHEY and CDR2 SVGEGT. CDR3 length: 12 amino acids. V lost 1 base, J lost 11 bases, and 9 bases lay in between. CDR3 coding DNA: TGTGCCAGCAGTTACTGGGAGCGGAAGCAGTTCTTC. Residues: CASSYWERKQFF.

This clonotype was observed many times. The V and J genes are TRBV20-1 and TRBJ2-2; D remains ambiguous. V was trimmed by 4 bases and J by 9 bases, leaving 12 bases between them. The CDR3 has 12 residues. Germline CDR1 reads DFQATT; CDR2 reads SNEGSKA (reference sequence). CDR3 coding DNA: TGCAGTGCTACAATTGGTTCGCGGGAGCTGTTTTTT. Its protein is CSATIGSRELFF.

This clonotype was seen a handful of times. The V call is TRBV5-6, the J call TRBJ2-7; D may be TRBD2 (6 bases). The CDR3 extends over 14 amino acids. Trimming cost V 2 bases and J 2 bases, with 11 bases left between them. Germline V gene data show CDR1 as SGHDT and CDR2 as YYEEEE. Here the CDR3 DNA reads TGTGCCAGCAGCTTACTAGGCGGGACCTACGAGCAGTACTTC. Encoded protein: CASSLLGGTYEQYF.

In its sample, this clonotype was seen many times. This rearrangement joins TRBV20-1 to TRBJ2-1; D ambiguous. The CDR3 loop spans 12 amino acids. CDR1 is DFQATT, CDR2 SNEGSKA, per germline (reference sequence). V shed 6 bases and J shed 0 bases, with 6 bases lying between them. The CDR3 here is CSAEVSYNEQFF. In DNA, the CDR3 is TGCAGTGCAGAAGTCTCCTACAATGAGCAGTTCTTC.

This clonotype was picked up many times. This chain's CDR3 is CATSTKRGRWDTGELFF. CDR3 sequence (DNA): TGTGCCACCAGCACCAAACGGGGTAGATGGGACACCGGGGAGCTGTTTTTT. This chain uses TRBV15 with TRBJ2-2, with D possibly TRBD2 on 5 matching bases. Deletions cut 4 bases from V and 3 bases from J, with 18 bases between. CDR1 and CDR2 from the germline V gene are LNHNV and YYDKDF (reference sequence). The CDR3 contains 17 residues.

Only a few counts were recorded for this clonotype. One end of the junction fails to match germline, which may point to a read error. This chain joins TRBV12-3 or TRBV12-4 and TRBJ2-5; D not certain. The CDR3 loop spans 12 amino acids. CDR3 nucleotide sequence: TGTGACAGCAGAAAGTACCAAGAGACCCAGTACTTC. Its translation is CDSRKYQETQYF.